This T cell receptor (beta chain) was identified in a study of T cell responses to AZD1222 COVID-19 vaccine. Overall study results and limits: When two AZD1222 doses had been given, Spike-specific TCR breadth and depth rose. Dominant at 160-218 and 743-854, vaccine-associated CD4 TCRs also spanned spike. Donors were largely white British and mainly female; clonal diversity was possibly underestimated. After the peak T cell response, and only then, were repertoires sampled.

V shed 4 bases, J shed 3 bases, and the junction held 7 bases outside the gene matches. The CDR3 has 16 amino acids. CDR1 is KGHDR and CDR2 is SFDVKD in the germline V gene. The sample holds one count of this clone. Its specificity is not known. This table comes from immunoSEQ multiplex PCR, and its TCRdb copy is limited to in-frame clones, with some not included. The sample shows some 150,000 clones, roughly 87% of them seen only once. The receptor's source is an adult who received the AZD1222 COVID-19 vaccine. Source: peripheral blood, taken 28 days after the second AZD1222 dose. This chain joins TRBV24-1 and TRBJ2-1; 8 bases align to TRBD2. CDR3 DNA sequence: TGTGCCACCAGTGACCCCGGGGGGGGCGGCTACAATGAGCAGTTCTTC. Protein product: CATSDPGGGGYNEQFF.